This TCR beta chain was sequenced for a study of T cell responses to AZD1222 COVID-19 vaccine. Study-wide findings and caveats: Reportedly, nearly half the spike-specific TCRs target unmutated variant regions. Clonal diversity was possibly underestimated, and the donors were mostly white British, with more females. The peak T cell response came first, and repertoires were sampled only after it. Spike-specific TCR repertoires showed rising breadth and depth after two AZD1222 doses.

Worth noting for this clone: Its antigen is as yet unknown.

Using immunoSEQ multiplex PCR, the repertoire was profiled, and TCRdb retains in-frame clones only, with some absent. The sample holds 130,000 to 150,000 clones, about 91% seen once. The CDR3 is 13 amino acids. Looked up from germline, CDR1 is SGHNT and CDR2 is YYREEE (reference sequence). Germline trimming cut 5 bases from V and 11 bases from J; bases unmatched to any gene: 9. This clonotype was obtained from an adult in good health. The sequencing used peripheral blood, collected on day 0 of MenACWY control vaccination. The chain couples TRBV5-4 to TRBJ1-1, with 10 nucleotides matching TRBD1. CDR3 DNA: TGTGCCAGCAGGTCAGGGACAGGGGTTCGCGCTTTCTTT. Translation: CASRSGTGVRAFF.